This T cell receptor (beta chain) was retrieved from a study of OX40 agonist ivuxolimab in advanced cancers. Study outcomes and limitations: Expanded clones belonging to CD8+ T cells outnumbered, on average, those of CD4+.

This CDR3 is 14 amino acids long. The V end lost 0 bases, the J end lost 8 bases, and 10 bases lay between the germline ends. Germline CDR1 LGHNA, CDR2 YNFKEQ. This clone was seen at least ten times. The antigen remains undetermined. Method: immunoSEQ multiplex PCR; TCRdb's copy keeps in-frame clones and lacks some. The sample has approximately 76,000 clones, 92% seen once. The chain employs TRBV4-2 and TRBJ1-4; D remains unclear. This clonotype was sampled from an adult with an advanced solid tumor such as melanoma, head and neck, liver or kidney cancer. The input for sequencing was CD4+ or CD8+ T cells sorted from blood, taken in a trial of the OX40 agonist ivuxolimab. The DNA for the CDR3 is TGTGCCAGCAGCCAAGAGGAAGGAGTCGAAAAACTGTTTTTT. It translates to CASSQEEGVEKLFF.